This TCR beta chain was recovered during a study of blood T cell repertoires in COVID-19. Whole-study context: Samples came from the United States, Italy and Spain, spanning acute and convalescent COVID-19. T cells, B-cell-depleted T cells, or PBMCs supplied cDNA or gDNA.

The CDR3 sequence is 15 residues long. V lost 1 base, J lost 2 bases, and 12 bases lay in between. CDR1 and CDR2 (germline): SGHTA, FQGTGA. Original analysis: Amplification with reference gene primers provided the estimates of nucleated cell counts. Clones were read by immunoSEQ multiplex PCR, and TCRdb kept only the in-frame ones, dropping some. V and J calls and clone size are copied from that table; D and trimming were computed from the DNA. Counted here are approximately 310,000 clones, roughly 84% occurring once; the ten biggest clones make up 1%. The chain recombines TRBV7-3 with TRBJ2-7; D is possibly TRBD2 (5 bases). Sequenced input: peripheral blood. This TCR came from a man between 45 and 60 years old with active or convalescent COVID-19. Written as DNA, the CDR3 is TGTGCCAGCAGCTTAAGGGCGGGCGGACCCTACGAGCAGTACTTC. It codes for CASSLRAGGPYEQYF.